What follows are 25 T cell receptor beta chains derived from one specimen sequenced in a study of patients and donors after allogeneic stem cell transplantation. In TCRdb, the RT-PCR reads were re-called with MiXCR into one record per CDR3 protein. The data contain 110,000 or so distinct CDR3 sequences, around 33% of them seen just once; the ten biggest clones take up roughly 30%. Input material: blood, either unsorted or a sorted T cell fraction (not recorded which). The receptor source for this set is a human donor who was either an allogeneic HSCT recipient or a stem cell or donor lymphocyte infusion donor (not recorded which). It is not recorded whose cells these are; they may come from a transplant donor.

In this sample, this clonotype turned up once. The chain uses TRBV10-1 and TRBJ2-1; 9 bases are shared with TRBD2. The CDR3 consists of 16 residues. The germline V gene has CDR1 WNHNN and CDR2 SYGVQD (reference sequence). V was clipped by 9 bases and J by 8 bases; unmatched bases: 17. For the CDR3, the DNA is TGCGCCAGTTCGGACTTTACAGGACTAGCGATGGATGAGCAGTTCTTC. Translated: CASSDFTGLAMDEQFF.

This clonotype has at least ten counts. CDR3 nucleotide sequence: TGTGCCACCCAGCATGGAAACACCATATATTTT. As protein: CATQHGNTIYF. The chain links TRBV6-5 to TRBJ1-3; D is unclear. Per the germline V gene, CDR1 is MNHEY and CDR2 is SVGAGI. V was cut by 10 bases and J by 3 bases, with 7 bases left in between. The CDR3 contains 11 residues.

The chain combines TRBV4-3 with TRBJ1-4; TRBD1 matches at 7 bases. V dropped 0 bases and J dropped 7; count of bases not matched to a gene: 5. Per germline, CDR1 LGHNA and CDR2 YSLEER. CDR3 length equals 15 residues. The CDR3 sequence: CASSQEDRRSEKLFF. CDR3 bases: TGCGCCAGCAGCCAAGAGGACAGGCGGAGTGAAAAACTGTTTTTT.

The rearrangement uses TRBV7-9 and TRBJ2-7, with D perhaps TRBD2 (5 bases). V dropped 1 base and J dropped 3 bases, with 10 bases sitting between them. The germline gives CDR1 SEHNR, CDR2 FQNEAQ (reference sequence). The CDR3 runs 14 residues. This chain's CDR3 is CASSLVQRNYEQYF. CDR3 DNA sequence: TGTGCCAGCAGCTTAGTCCAGCGGAACTACGAGCAGTACTTC.

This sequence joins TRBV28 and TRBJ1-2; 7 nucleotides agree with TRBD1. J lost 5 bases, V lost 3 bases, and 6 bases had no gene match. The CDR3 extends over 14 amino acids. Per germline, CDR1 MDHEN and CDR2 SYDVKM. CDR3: CASSLGTVPYGYTF. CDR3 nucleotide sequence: TGTGCCAGCAGTTTGGGGACAGTACCTTATGGCTACACCTTC.

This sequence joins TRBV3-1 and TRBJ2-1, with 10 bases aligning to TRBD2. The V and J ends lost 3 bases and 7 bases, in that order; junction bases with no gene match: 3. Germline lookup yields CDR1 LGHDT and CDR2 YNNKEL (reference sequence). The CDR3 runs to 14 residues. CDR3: CASSHATSGNEQFF. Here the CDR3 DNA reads TGTGCCAGCAGCCATGCGACTAGCGGGAATGAGCAGTTCTTC.

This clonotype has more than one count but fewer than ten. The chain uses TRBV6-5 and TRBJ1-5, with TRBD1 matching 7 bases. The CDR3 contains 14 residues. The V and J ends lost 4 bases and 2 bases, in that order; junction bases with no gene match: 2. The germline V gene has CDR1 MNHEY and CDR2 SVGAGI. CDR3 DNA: TGTGCCAGCAGTTGGGACAGAGGCAATCAGCCCCAGCATTTT. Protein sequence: CASSWDRGNQPQHF.

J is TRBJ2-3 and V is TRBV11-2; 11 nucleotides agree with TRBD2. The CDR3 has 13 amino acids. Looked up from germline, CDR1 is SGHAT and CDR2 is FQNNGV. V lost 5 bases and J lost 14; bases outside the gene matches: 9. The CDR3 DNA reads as TGTGCCAGCAGCCACGGGGGTCTAGCGGGAGGGTATTTT. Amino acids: CASSHGGLAGGYF.

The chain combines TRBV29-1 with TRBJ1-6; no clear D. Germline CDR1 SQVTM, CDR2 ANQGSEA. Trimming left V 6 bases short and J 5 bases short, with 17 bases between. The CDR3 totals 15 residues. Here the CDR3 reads CSVRLPGPHNSPLHF. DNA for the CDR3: TGCAGCGTCAGATTGCCGGGTCCTCATAATTCACCCCTCCACTTT.

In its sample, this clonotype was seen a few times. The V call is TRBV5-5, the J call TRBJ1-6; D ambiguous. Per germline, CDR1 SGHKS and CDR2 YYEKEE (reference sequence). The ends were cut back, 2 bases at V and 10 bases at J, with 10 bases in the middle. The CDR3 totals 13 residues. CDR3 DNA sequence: TGTGCCAGCAGCTTTCTGCGGCAATCACCCCTCCACTTT. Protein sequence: CASSFLRQSPLHF.

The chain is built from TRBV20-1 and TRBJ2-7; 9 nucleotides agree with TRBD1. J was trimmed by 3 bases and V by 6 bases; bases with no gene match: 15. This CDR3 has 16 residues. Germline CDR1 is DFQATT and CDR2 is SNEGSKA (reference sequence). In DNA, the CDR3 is TGCAGTGCGCTGGACAGGGGTAAAAGCGTCGACTACGAGCAGTACTTC. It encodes CSALDRGKSVDYEQYF.

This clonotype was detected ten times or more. DNA of the CDR3: TGTGCCAGCAGCCAAGATACGGCAGGGGGCCTAAACACCATATATTTT. It encodes CASSQDTAGGLNTIYF. The chain has TRBV4-2 and TRBJ1-3; 8 bases map to TRBD1. V dropped 0 bases and J dropped 6; count of bases not matched to a gene: 7. The CDR3 extends over 16 amino acids. The germline V gene encodes CDR1 LGHNA and CDR2 YNFKEQ.

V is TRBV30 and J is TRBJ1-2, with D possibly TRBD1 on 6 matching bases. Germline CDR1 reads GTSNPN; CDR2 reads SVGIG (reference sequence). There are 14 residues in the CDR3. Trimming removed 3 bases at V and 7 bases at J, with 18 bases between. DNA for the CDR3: TGTGCCTGGAGGCCCCCGGGGGGGCGCGGTGGCTACACCTTC. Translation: CAWRPPGGRGGYTF.

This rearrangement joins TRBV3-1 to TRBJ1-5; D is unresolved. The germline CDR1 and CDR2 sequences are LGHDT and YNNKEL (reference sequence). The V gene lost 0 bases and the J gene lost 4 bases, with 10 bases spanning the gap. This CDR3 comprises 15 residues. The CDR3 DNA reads TGTGCCAGCAGCCAAGATCTTTTACCGAATCAGCCCCAGCATTTT. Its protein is CASSQDLLPNQPQHF.

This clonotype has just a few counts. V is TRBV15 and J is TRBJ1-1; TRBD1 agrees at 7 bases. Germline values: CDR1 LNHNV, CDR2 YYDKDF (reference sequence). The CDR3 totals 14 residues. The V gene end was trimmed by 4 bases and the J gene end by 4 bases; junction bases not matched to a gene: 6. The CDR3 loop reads CATSKDRRATEAFF. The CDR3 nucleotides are TGTGCCACCAGCAAGGACAGGAGGGCCACTGAAGCTTTCTTT.

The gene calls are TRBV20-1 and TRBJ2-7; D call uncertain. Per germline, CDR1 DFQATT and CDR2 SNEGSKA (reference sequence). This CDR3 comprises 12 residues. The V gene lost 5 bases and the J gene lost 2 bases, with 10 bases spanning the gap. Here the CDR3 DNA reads TGCAGTGCTGGATATAGGGCCTACGAGCAGTACTTC. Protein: CSAGYRAYEQYF.

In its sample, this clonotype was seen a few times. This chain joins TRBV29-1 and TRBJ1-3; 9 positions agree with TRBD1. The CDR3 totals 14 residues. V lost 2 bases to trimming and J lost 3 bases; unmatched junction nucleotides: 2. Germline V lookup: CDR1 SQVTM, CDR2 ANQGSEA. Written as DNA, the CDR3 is TGCAGCGTTGAAAGACAGGGGGGTGGAAACACCATATATTTT. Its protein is CSVERQGGGNTIYF.

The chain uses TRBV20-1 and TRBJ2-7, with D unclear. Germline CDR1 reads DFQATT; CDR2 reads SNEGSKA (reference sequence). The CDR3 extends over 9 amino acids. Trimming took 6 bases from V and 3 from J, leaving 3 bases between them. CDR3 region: CSANYEQYF. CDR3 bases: TGCAGTGCGAACTACGAGCAGTACTTC.

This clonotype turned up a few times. CDR3 amino acids: CSVESPGLTGGYTF. The CDR3 DNA reads as TGCAGCGTTGAATCCCCAGGACTCACTGGTGGCTACACCTTC. The V call is TRBV29-1, the J call TRBJ1-2; no clear D. The CDR3 covers 14 residues. Germline V CDR1 and CDR2: SQVTM, ANQGSEA. The V end lost 2 bases, the J end lost 7 bases, and 17 bases lay between the germline ends.

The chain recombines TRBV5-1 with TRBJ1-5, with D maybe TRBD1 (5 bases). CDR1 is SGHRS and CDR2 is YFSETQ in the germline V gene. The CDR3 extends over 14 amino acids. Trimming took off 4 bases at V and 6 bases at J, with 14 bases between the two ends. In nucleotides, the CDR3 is TGCGCCAGCAGCCTTTTAGGGGAAGGTCAGCCCCAGCATTTT. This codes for CASSLLGEGQPQHF.

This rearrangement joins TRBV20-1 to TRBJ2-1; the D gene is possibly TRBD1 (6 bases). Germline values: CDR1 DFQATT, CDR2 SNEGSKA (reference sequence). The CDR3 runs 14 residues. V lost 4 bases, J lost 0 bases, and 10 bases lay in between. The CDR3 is CSAMRGGSYNEQFF. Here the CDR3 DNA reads TGCAGTGCTATGCGAGGGGGCTCCTACAATGAGCAGTTCTTC.

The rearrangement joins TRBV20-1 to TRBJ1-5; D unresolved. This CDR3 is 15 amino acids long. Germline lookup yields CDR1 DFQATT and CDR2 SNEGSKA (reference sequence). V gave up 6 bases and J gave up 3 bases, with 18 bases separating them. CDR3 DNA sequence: TGCAGTGCCCCGTGGGTGTACGACCCCAATCAGCCCCAGCATTTT. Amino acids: CSAPWVYDPNQPQHF.

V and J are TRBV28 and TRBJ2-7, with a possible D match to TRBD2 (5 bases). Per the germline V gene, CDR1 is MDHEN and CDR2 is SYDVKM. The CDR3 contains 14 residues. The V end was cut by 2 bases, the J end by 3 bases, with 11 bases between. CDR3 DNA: TGTGCCAGCAGTTTACGGGGTGGTGGCTACGAGCAGTACTTC. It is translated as CASSLRGGGYEQYF.

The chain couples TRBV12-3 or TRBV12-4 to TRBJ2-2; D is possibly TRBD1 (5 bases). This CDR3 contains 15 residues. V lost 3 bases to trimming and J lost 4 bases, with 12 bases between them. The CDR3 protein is CASSFPQGGTGELFF. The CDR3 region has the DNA TGTGCCAGCAGTTTCCCGCAGGGCGGCACCGGGGAGCTGTTTTTT.

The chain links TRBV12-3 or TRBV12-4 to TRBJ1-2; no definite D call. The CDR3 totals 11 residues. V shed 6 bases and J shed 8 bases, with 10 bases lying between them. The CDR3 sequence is CASSLGSGYTF. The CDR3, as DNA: TGTGCCAGCAGCCTAGGGAGCGGCTACACCTTC.